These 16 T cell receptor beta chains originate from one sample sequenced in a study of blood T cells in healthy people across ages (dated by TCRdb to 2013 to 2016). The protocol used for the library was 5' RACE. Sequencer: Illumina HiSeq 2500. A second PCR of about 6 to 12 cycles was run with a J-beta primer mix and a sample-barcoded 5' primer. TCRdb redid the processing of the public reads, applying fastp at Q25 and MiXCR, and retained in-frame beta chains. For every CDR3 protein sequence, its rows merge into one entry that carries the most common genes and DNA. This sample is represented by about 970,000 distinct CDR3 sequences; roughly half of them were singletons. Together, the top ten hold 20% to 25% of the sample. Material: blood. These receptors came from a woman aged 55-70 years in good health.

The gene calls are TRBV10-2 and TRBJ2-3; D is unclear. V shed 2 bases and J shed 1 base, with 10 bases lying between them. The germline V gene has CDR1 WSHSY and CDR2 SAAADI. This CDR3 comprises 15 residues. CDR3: CASSEIGVGTDTQYF. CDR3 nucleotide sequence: TGCGCCAGCAGTGAGATCGGCGTCGGCACAGATACGCAGTATTTT.

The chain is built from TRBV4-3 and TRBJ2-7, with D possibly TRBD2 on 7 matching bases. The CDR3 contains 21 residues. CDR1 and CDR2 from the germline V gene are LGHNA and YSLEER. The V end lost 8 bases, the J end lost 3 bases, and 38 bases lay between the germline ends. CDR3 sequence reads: CASLGGTLGRIRTSKLYEQYF. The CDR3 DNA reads TGCGCCAGCTTGGGGGGGACATTGGGACGAATCAGGACTAGTAAACTCTACGAGCAGTACTTC.

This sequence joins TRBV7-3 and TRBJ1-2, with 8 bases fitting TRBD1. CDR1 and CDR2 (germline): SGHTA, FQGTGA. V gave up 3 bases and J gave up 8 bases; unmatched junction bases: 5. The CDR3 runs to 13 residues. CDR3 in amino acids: CASSFGQGRGYTF. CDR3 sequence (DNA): TGTGCCAGCAGCTTCGGACAGGGTAGAGGCTACACCTTC. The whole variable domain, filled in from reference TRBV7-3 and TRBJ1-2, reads GAGVSQTPSNKVTEKGKYVELRCDPISGHTALYWYRQSLGQGPEFLIYFQGTGAADDSGLPNDRFFAVRPEGSVSTLKIQRTERGDSAVYLCASSFGQGRGYTFGSGTRLTVV.

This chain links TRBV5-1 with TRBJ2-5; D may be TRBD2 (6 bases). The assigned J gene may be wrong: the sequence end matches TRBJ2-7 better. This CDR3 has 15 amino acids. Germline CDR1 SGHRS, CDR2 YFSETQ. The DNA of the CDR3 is TGCGCCAGCAGCTTGTCGACGGGGGTCTCGAACGAGCAGTACTTC. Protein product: CASSLSTGVSNEQYF.

The CDR3 coding sequence is TGCGCCAGCAGCCAAGAGGGCAGGGGGCATGACGAGCAGTACTTC. Protein product: CASSQEGRGHDEQYF. J is TRBJ2-4 and V is TRBV4-3, with 8 nucleotides matching TRBD1. The DNA end favors TRBJ2-7, so the J call may be wrong. Germline assignment: CDR1 LGHNA and CDR2 YSLEER. The CDR3 sequence is 15 residues long.

DNA for the CDR3: TGCGCCAGCAGCGGAGGGACAGGACTCAATGAAAAACTGTTTTTT. It encodes CASSGGTGLNEKLFF. The rearrangement uses TRBV5-1 and TRBJ1-4, with 8 bases that match TRBD1. With 4 bases clipped from V and 5 bases from J, the junction kept 7 bases outside the gene matches. This CDR3 is built from 15 residues. The germline CDR1 and CDR2 sequences are SGHRS and YFSETQ.

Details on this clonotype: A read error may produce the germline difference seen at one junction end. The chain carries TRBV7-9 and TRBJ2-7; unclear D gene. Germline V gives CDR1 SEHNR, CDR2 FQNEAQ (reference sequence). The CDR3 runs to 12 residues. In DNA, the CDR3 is TGTGTCAGCAGCGTAGACCTAGTTCAGCAGTACTTC. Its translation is CVSSVDLVQQYF.

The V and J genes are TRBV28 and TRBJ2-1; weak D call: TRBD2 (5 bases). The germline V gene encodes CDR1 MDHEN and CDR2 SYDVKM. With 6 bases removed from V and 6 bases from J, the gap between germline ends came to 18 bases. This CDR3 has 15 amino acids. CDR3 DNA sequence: TGTGCCAGCAGGTCGTTCGGGGAAAGGGTCAATGAGCAGTTCTTC. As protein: CASRSFGERVNEQFF.

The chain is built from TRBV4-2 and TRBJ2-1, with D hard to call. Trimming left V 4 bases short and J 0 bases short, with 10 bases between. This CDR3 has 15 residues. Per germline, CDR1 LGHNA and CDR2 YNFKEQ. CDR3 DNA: TGTGCCAGCAGCCTATGGCAGAGCTCCTACAATGAGCAGTTCTTC. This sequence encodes CASSLWQSSYNEQFF.

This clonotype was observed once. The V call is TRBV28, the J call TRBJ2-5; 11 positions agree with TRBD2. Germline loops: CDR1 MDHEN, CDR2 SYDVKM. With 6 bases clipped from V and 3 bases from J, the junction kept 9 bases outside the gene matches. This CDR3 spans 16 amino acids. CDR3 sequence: CASSLAGGPLEETQYF. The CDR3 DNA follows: TGTGCCAGCAGCTTAGCGGGAGGGCCTTTGGAAGAGACCCAGTACTTC.

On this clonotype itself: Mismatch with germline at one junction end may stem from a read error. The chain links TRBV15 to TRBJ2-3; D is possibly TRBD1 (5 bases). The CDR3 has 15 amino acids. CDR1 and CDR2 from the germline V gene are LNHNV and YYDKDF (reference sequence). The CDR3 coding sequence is TGTGCCACCAGCAGAGATGTCCAGGTCACAGGTACGCAGTATTTT. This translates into CATSRDVQVTGTQYF.

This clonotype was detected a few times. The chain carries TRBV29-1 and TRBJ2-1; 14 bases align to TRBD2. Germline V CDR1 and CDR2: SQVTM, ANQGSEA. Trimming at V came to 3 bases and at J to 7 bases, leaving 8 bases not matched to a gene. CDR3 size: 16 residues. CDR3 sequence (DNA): TGCAGCGTTGAGGGTCCGACTAGCGGGAGGGAGAATGAGCAGTTCTTC. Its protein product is CSVEGPTSGRENEQFF.

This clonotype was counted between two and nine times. The CDR3, as DNA: TGCAGCCTGGGACTAGCGGGGGCACAAGAGACCCAGTACTTC. It encodes CSLGLAGAQETQYF. This sequence joins TRBV29-1 and TRBJ2-5; the match to TRBD2 covers 14 bases. Germline CDR1 is SQVTM and CDR2 is ANQGSEA. Losses at the gene ends were 8 bases for V and 2 bases for J; bases not matched to a gene: 4. The CDR3 has 14 residues.

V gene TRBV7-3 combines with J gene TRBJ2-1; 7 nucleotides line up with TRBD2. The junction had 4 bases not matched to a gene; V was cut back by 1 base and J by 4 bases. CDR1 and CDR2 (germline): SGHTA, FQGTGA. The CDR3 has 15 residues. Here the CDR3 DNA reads TGTGCCAGCAGCTTAAGGTGGGAGGGGTACAATGAGCAGTTCTTC. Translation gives CASSLRWEGYNEQFF.

The CDR3 DNA sequence: TGTGCCAGCAGTGTTGGCGACCCAGGTCGAGCGACCCAGTACTTC. Amino acids: CASSVGDPGRATQYF. This chain connects TRBV6-1 to TRBJ2-5; D unresolved. Trimming shortened V by 4 bases and J by 7 bases, and 19 bases separated the two germline ends. The CDR3 totals 15 residues. Per the germline V gene, CDR1 is MNHNS and CDR2 is SASEGT.

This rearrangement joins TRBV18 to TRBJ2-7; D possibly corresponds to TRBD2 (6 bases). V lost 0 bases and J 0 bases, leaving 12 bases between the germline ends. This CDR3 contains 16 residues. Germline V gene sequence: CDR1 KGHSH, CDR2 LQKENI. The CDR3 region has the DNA TGTGCCAGCTCACCACCGCGCGGGACCGGCTCCTACGAGCAGTACTTC. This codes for CASSPPRGTGSYEQYF.